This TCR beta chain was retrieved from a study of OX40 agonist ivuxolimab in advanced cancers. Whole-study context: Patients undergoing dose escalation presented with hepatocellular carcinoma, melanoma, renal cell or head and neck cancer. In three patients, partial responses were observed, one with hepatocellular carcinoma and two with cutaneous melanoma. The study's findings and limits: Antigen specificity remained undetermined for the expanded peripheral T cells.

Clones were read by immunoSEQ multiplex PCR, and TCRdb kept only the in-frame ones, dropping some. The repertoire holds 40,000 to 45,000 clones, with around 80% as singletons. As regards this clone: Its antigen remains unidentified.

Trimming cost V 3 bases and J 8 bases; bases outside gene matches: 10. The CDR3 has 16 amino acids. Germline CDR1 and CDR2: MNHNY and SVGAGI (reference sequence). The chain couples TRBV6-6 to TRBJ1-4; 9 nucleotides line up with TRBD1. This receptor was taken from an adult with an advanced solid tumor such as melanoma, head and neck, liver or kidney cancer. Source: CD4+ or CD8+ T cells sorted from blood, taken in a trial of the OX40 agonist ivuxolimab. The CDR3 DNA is TGTGCCAGCAGTTATCCCCCCGGGACAGGGAGGGAAAAACTGTTTTTT. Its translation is CASSYPPGTGREKLFF.